These 8 T cell receptor beta chains were sequenced from one sample in a study of blood T cell repertoires in COVID-19. Sequencing used immunoSEQ multiplex PCR; TCRdb keeps in-frame clones, though not all of them. The table shows more than 300,000 clones, with around 87% occurring only once. Sample: peripheral blood. These receptors all come from a woman in her thirties with COVID-19, enrolled during active disease.

This chain links TRBV9 with TRBJ2-2, with D perhaps matching TRBD2 (5 bases). Germline V lookup: CDR1 SGDLS, CDR2 YYNGEE. Trimming removed 0 bases at V and 2 bases at J, with 11 bases between. The CDR3 runs to 16 residues. DNA for the CDR3: TGTGCCAGCAGCGTAGGGTTCCTAGCCAACACCGGGGAGCTGTTTTTT. Translation: CASSVGFLANTGELFF.

This chain links TRBV7-9 with TRBJ2-2, with TRBD2 identical over 7 bases. This CDR3 is built from 16 residues. The germline V gene encodes CDR1 SEHNR and CDR2 FQNEAQ (reference sequence). V lost 3 bases and J lost 6; bases outside the gene matches: 10. Here the CDR3 reads CASSFDSGMGPGELFF. DNA of the CDR3: TGTGCCAGCAGCTTCGACAGCGGGATGGGCCCCGGGGAGCTGTTTTTT.

The chain employs TRBV4-1 and TRBJ2-2; 9 nucleotides align to TRBD1. The germline gives CDR1 MGHRA, CDR2 YSYEKL. J lost 6 bases, V lost 2 bases, and 7 bases had no gene match. The CDR3 runs 16 residues. This CDR3 reads CASSQKPGQGAGELFF. In DNA, the CDR3 is TGCGCCAGCAGCCAAAAGCCGGGACAGGGTGCCGGGGAGCTGTTTTTT.

In nucleotides, the CDR3 is TGTGCCAGCAGCTTGGATCTGGGGAGGAGAAACACCATATATTTT. This sequence encodes CASSLDLGRRNTIYF. The chain couples TRBV5-4 to TRBJ1-3; D uncertain. Trimming shortened V by 0 bases and J by 5 bases, and 12 bases separated the two germline ends. The CDR3 consists of 15 residues. Germline CDR1 SGHNT, CDR2 YYREEE (reference sequence).

This chain uses TRBV19 with TRBJ2-5; 10 bases align to TRBD2. CDR1 and CDR2 from the germline V gene are LNHDA and SQIVND (reference sequence). The CDR3 has 15 residues. Germline trimming cut 3 bases from V and 7 bases from J; bases unmatched to any gene: 8. The CDR3 sequence is CASSIQAGGPGTQYF. DNA of the CDR3: TGTGCCAGTAGTATCCAAGCGGGAGGGCCGGGGACCCAGTACTTC.

The chain carries TRBV2 and TRBJ2-1; 10 bases map to TRBD2. Trimming at V came to 4 bases and at J to 1 base, leaving 13 bases not matched to a gene. From germline, CDR1 is SNHLY and CDR2 FYNNEI. The CDR3 contains 19 residues. The CDR3 DNA follows: TGTGCCAGCAGTGGGATCGGGCTAGCGGGAGTAAGGTCCTACAATGAGCAGTTCTTC. Translated, it gives CASSGIGLAGVRSYNEQFF.

V usage is TRBV6-2 or TRBV6-3 and J usage is TRBJ2-1, with TRBD2 identical over 7 bases. The length of the CDR3 is 18 residues. The germline V gene encodes CDR1 MNHEY and CDR2 SVGEGT. V lost 4 bases to trimming and J lost 1 base; unmatched junction nucleotides: 13. The chain's CDR3 is CASSSYTSEGGSYNEQFF. DNA for the CDR3: TGTGCCAGCAGTTCCTATACTAGCGAAGGAGGGTCCTACAATGAGCAGTTCTTC.

The CDR3 reads CASSFLQGSTGELFF. The CDR3, as DNA: TGTGCCAGCAGTTTTTTACAGGGGAGCACCGGGGAGCTGTTTTTT. The V call is TRBV6-2 or TRBV6-3, the J call TRBJ2-2; 7 bases are a match to TRBD1. There are 15 residues in the CDR3. Looked up from germline, CDR1 is MNHEY and CDR2 is SVGEGT. The V and J ends lost 4 bases and 4 bases, in that order; junction bases with no gene match: 6.